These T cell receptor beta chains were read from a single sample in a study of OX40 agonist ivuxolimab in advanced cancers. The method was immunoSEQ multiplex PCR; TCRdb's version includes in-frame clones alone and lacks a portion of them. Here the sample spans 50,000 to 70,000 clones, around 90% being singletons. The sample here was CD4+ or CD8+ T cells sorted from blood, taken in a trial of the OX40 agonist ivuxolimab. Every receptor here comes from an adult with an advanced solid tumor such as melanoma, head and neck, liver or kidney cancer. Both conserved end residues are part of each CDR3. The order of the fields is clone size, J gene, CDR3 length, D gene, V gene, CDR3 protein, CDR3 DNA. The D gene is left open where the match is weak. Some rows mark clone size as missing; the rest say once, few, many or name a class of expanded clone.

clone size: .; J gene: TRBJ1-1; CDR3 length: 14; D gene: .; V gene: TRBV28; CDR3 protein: CASSTPGTGLRAFF; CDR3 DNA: TGTGCCAGCAGTACTCCGGGGACGGGCCTACGAGCTTTCTTT
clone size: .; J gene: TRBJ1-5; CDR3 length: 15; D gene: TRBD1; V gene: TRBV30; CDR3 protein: CAWSRTGLSNQPQHF; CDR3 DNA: TGTGCCTGGAGCAGGACAGGACTAAGCAATCAGCCCCAGCATTTT
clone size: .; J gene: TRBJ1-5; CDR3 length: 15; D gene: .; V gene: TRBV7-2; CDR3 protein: CASEQTVYSNQPQHF; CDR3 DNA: TGTGCCAGCGAACAGACAGTCTATAGCAATCAGCCCCAGCATTTT
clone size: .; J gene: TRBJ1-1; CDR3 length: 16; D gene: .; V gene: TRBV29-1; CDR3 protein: CSASLPIEGMNTEAFF; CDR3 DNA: TGCAGCGCTTCCCTCCCAATCGAAGGTATGAACACTGAAGCTTTCTTT
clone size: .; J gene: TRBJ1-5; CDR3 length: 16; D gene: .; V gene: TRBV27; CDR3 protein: CASSLRPANSNQPQHF; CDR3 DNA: TGTGCCAGCAGTTTAAGGCCAGCCAATTCCAATCAGCCCCAGCATTTT
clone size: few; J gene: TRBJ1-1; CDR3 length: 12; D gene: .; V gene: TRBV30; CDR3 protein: CAWSVSNTEAFF; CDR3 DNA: TGTGCCTGGAGTGTAAGTAACACTGAAGCTTTCTTT
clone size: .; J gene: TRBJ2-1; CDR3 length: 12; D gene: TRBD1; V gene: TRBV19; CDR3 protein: CASGQGYNEQFF; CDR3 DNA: TGTGCCAGCGGACAGGGCTACAATGAGCAGTTCTTC
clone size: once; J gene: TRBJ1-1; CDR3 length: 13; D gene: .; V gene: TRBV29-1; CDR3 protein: CSVEGGQNVGAFF; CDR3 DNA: TGCAGCGTTGAAGGGGGGCAGAACGTAGGGGCTTTCTTT
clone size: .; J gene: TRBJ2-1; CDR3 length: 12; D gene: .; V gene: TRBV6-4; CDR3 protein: CASGRNYNEQFF; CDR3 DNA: TGTGCCAGCGGGCGGAACTACAATGAGCAGTTCTTC
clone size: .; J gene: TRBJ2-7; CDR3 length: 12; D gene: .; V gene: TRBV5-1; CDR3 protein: CASSLGDYEQYF; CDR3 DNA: TGCGCCAGCAGCTTGGGAGACTACGAGCAGTACTTC
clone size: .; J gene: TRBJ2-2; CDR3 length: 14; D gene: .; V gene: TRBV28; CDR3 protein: CASSFRPNTGELFF; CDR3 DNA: TGTGCCAGCAGTTTTCGTCCGAACACCGGGGAGCTGTTTTTT
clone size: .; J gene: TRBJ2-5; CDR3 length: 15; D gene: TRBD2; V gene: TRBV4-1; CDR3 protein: CASSHRGELQETQYF; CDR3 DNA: TGCGCCAGCAGCCACCGGGGGGAGCTGCAAGAGACCCAGTACTTC
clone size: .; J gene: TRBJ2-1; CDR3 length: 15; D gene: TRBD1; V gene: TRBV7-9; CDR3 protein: CASRPRDRDYNEQFF; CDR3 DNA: TGTGCCAGCAGACCCCGGGACAGGGACTACAATGAGCAGTTCTTC
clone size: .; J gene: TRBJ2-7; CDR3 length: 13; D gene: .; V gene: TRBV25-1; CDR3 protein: CASSAGASYEQYF; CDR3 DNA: TGTGCCAGCAGTGCAGGGGCGTCCTACGAGCAGTACTTC
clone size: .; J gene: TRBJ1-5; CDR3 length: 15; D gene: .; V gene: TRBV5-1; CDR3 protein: CASSLGENSNQPQHF; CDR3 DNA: TGCGCCAGCAGCTTGGGAGAAAATAGCAATCAGCCCCAGCATTTT
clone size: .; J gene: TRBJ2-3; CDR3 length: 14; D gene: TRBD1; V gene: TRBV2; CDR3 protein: CASETGGSTDTQYF; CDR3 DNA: TGTGCCAGCGAGACAGGGGGCAGTACAGATACGCAGTATTTT
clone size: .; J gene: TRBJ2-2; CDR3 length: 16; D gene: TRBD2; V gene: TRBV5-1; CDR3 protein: CASSFGLAGVSGELFF; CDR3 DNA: TGCGCCAGCAGCTTTGGACTAGCGGGAGTGTCCGGGGAGCTGTTTTTT
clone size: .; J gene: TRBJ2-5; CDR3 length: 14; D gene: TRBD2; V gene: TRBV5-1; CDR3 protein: CASSESGGTETQYF; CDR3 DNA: TGCGCCAGCAGCGAAAGCGGGGGGACCGAGACCCAGTACTTC
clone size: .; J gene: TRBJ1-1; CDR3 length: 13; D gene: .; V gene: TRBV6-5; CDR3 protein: CASSYSGAAEAFF; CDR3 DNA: TGTGCCAGCAGTTACTCGGGGGCGGCTGAAGCTTTCTTT
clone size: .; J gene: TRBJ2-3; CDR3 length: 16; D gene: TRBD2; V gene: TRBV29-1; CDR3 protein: CSVGGTSEGESDTQYF; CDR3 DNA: TGCAGCGTTGGGGGGACTAGCGAGGGTGAGTCAGATACGCAGTATTTT
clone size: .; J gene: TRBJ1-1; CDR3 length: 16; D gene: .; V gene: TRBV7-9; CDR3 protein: CASSHLTGRPNTEAFF; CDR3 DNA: TGTGCCAGCAGCCACCTAACGGGACGCCCGAACACTGAAGCTTTCTTT
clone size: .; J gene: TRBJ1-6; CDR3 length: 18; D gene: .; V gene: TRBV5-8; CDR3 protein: CASSRDKALGSYNSPLHF; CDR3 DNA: TGTGCCAGCAGCCGGGACAAAGCTCTGGGCTCCTATAATTCACCCCTCCACTTT
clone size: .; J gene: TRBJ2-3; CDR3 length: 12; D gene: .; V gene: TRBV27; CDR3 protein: CASSMSTDTQYF; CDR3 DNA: TGTGCCAGCAGTATGAGCACAGATACGCAGTATTTT
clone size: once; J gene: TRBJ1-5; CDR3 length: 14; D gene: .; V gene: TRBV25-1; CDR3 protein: CASSEYYRDGPQHF; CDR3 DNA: TGTGCCAGCAGTGAATATTACCGAGACGGGCCCCAGCATTTT
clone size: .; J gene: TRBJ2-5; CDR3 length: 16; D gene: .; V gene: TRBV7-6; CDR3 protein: CASSYIRGEYQETQYF; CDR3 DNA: TGTGCCAGCAGCTATATCCGGGGCGAGTACCAAGAGACCCAGTACTTC
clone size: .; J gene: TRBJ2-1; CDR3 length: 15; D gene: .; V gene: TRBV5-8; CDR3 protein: CASSLGGRFRNEQFF; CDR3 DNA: TGTGCCAGCAGCTTGGGAGGCAGATTCCGCAATGAGCAGTTCTTC
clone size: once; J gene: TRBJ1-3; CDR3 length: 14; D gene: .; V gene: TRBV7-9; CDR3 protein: CASSLVNSGNTIYF; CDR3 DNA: TGTGCCAGCAGCTTAGTCAACTCTGGAAACACCATATATTTT
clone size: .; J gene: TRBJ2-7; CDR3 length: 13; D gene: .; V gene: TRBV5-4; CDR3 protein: CASSFASPYEQYF; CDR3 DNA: TGTGCCAGCAGCTTTGCCAGTCCCTACGAGCAGTACTTC
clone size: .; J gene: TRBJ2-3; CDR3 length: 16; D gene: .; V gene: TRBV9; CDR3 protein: CASSVGTSGVADTQYF; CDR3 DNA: TGTGCCAGCAGCGTGGGGACAAGCGGGGTAGCAGATACGCAGTATTTT
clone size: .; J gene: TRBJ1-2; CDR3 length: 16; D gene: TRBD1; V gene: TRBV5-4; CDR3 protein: CASSPSPKDRVNGYTF; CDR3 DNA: TGTGCCAGCAGCCCATCCCCAAAGGACAGGGTGAATGGCTACACCTTC
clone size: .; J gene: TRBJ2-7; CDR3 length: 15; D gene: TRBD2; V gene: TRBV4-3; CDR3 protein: CASSQGGLAGGEQYF; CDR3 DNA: TGCGCCAGCAGCCAGGGGGGACTAGCGGGAGGGGAGCAGTACTTC
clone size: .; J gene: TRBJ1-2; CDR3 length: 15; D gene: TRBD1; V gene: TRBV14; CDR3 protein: CASSQVGQGVFGYTF; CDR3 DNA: TGTGCCAGCAGCCAAGTGGGACAGGGGGTATTTGGCTACACCTTC
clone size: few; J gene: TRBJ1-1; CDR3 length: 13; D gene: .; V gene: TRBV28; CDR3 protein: CASSPPGRAEAFF; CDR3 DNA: TGTGCCAGCAGTCCTCCAGGGCGGGCTGAAGCTTTCTTT
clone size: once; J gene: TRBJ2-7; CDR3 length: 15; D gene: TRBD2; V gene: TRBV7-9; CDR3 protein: CASSPRTSGSLEQYF; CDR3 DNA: TGTGCCAGCAGCCCCCGGACTAGCGGGAGCCTCGAGCAGTACTTC
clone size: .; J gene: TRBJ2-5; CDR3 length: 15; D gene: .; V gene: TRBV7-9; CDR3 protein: CASSAPGTVLETQYF; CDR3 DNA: TGTGCCAGCAGCGCCCCCGGGACTGTCTTAGAGACCCAGTACTTC
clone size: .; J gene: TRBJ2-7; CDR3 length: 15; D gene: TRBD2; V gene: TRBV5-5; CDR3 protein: CASSFRLAGVWEQYF; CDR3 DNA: TGTGCCAGCAGCTTTCGCCTAGCGGGAGTTTGGGAGCAGTACTTC
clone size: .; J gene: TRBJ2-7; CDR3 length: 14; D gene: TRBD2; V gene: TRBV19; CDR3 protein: CASSSRETSYEQYF; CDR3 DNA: TGTGCCAGTAGTTCGCGGGAGACCTCCTACGAGCAGTACTTC
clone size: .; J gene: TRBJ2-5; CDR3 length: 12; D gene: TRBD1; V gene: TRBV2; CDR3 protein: CASSGLDRQLYF; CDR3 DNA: TGTGCCAGCAGTGGTTTGGACAGGCAACTATACTTC
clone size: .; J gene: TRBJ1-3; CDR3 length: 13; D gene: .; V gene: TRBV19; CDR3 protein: CASSETPSNTIYF; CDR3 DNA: TGTGCCAGTAGTGAGACCCCGAGTAACACCATATATTTT
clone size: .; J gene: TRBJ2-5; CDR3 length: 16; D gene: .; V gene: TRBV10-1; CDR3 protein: CASPAKRGEAGETQYF; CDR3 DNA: TGCGCCAGCCCCGCAAAAAGGGGGGAGGCGGGGGAGACCCAGTACTTC
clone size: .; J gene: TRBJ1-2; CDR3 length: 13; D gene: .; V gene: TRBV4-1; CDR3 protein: CASSQGGSDGYTF; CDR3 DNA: TGCGCCAGCAGCCAGGGGGGGTCCGATGGCTACACCTTC
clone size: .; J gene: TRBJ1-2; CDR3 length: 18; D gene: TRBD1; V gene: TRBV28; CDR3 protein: CASSLPHIGGASDYGYTF; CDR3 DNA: TGTGCCAGCAGTTTACCTCATATAGGGGGCGCTTCCGACTATGGCTACACCTTC
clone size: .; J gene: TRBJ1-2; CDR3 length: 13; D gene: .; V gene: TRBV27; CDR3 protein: CASSRVGGGGYTF; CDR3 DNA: TGTGCCAGCAGTAGGGTCGGCGGGGGTGGCTACACCTTC
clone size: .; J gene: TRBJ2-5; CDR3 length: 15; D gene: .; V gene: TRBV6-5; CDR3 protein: CASMALNWEQETQYF; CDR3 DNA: TGTGCCAGCATGGCCCTAAATTGGGAACAAGAGACCCAGTACTTC
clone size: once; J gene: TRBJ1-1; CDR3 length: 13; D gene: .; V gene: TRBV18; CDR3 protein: CASSLRGGDGAFF; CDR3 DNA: TGTGCCAGCTCCCTCCGGGGAGGGGATGGAGCTTTCTTT
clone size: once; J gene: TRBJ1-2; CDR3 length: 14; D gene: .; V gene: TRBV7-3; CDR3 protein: CASSSGVLGHGYTF; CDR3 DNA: TGTGCCAGCAGCTCCGGGGTGCTGGGCCATGGCTACACCTTC
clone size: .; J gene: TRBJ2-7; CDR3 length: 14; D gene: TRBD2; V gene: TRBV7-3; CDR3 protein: CASSFGGSGAEQYF; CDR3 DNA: TGTGCCAGCAGCTTCGGCGGGAGTGGCGCCGAGCAGTACTTC
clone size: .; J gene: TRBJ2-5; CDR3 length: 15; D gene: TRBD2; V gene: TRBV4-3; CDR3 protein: CASSQGLAGAETQYF; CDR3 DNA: TGCGCCAGCAGCCAGGGACTAGCGGGAGCAGAGACCCAGTACTTC
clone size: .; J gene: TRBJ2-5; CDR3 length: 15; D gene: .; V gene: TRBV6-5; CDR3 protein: CASSSLGAKVETQYF; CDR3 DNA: TGTGCCAGCAGTAGTCTAGGTGCTAAGGTTGAGACCCAGTACTTC
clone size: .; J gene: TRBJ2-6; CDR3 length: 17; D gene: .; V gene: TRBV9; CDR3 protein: CASSRGQDNSGANVLTF; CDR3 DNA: TGTGCCAGCAGCCGAGGGCAGGACAACTCTGGGGCCAACGTCCTGACTTTC
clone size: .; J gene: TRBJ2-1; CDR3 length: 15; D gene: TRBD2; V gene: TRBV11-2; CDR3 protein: CASSLGGRVIDEQFF; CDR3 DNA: TGTGCCAGCAGCTTAGGCGGGAGGGTCATCGATGAGCAGTTCTTC
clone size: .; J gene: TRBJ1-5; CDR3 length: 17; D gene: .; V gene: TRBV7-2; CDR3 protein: CASSLRPGHNSNQPQHF; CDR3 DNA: TGTGCCAGCAGCTTACGCCCGGGACATAATAGCAATCAGCCCCAGCATTTT
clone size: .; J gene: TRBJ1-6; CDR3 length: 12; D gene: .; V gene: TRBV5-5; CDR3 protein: CASSSQGSPLHF; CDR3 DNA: TGTGCCAGCAGCTCCCAGGGATCACCCCTCCACTTT
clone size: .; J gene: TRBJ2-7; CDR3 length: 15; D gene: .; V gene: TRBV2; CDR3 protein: CASSVDPDKTYEQYF; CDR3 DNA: TGTGCCAGCAGTGTCGACCCGGACAAGACCTACGAGCAGTACTTC
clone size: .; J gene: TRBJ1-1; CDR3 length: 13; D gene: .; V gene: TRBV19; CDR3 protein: CASLVVGNTEAFF; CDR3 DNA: TGTGCCAGTCTCGTGGTGGGCAACACTGAAGCTTTCTTT
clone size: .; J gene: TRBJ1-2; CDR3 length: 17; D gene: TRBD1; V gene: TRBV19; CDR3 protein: CASSGLTGTLPFHGYTF; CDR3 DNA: TGTGCCAGTAGTGGGTTGACAGGGACGTTACCCTTTCATGGCTACACCTTC
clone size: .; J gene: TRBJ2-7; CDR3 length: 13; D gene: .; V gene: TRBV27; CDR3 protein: CASSSYPSYEQYF; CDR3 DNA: TGTGCCAGCAGTTCATACCCTTCCTACGAGCAGTACTTC